This TCR beta chain was sequenced for a study of shared T cell receptors in the human thymus. TCRdb keeps only in-frame clones here, not all; method: immunoSEQ multiplex PCR. The repertoire holds 650,000 to 950,000 clones, with roughly 88% as singletons. Germline assignment: CDR1 PRHDT and CDR2 FYEKMQ (reference sequence). V was clipped by 8 bases and J by 6 bases; unmatched bases: 8. The CDR3 spans 14 residues. These data were also reused for a study on human thymus T cells. That work adds: Corrective cardiac surgery supplied the resected thymus tissue. Thymic and blood repertoires showed apparently biased V and J gene usage. Highly overlapping thymic repertoires among unrelated individuals were reported in related research.

The TCR comes from a girl under three years old with a congenital heart defect. Sequencing was carried out using thymocytes. The chain uses TRBV13 and TRBJ2-1, with TRBD2 matching over 9 bases. CDR3 region: CASRAAGGPNEQFF. DNA for the CDR3: TGTGCCAGCCGGGCGGCGGGGGGGCCCAATGAGCAGTTCTTC.